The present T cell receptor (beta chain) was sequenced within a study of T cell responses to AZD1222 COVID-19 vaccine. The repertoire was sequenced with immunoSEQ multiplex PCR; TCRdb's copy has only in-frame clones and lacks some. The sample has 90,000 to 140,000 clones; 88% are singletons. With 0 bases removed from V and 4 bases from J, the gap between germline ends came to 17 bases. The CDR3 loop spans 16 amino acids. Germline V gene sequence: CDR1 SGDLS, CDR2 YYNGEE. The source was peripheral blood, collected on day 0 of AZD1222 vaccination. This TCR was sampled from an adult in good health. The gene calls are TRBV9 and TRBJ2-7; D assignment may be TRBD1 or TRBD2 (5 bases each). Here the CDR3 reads CASSVAGAQDLYEQYF. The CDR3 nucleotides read TGTGCCAGCAGCGTAGCCGGGGCGCAGGATCTTTACGAGCAGTACTTC.